The 18 T cell receptor beta chains in this list originate from one sample, sequenced in a study of cytomegalovirus exposure and HLA in healthy donors (dated by TCRdb to 2016 to 2017). The library relied on the immunoSEQ multiplex PCR assay. The multiplex PCR relied on a mix of 60 forward primers for TCR Vbeta segments and 13 reverse primers for TCR Jbeta segments. What TCRdb holds here is the immuneACCESS table cut down to in-frame rearrangements. Part of the clones is not present; checked against another copy, under half of the missing clones reflect an unresolved V gene, and the others are unexplained. This sample holds under 200,000 clones; more than 60% were observed only once. In total, the top ten clones hold about 3.1% of the sample. The sample taken for sequencing was PBMCs. Receptors originate from a female donor in good health and CMV-seronegative.

The chain is built from TRBV9 and TRBJ2-2; D uncertain. This CDR3 region has 15 residues. CDR1 SGDLS and CDR2 YYNGEE come from the germline V gene. The ends were cut back, 0 bases at V and 5 bases at J, with 11 bases in the middle. The CDR3 DNA reads TGTGCCAGCAGCGTAGGAGTGCTCAGGACCGGGGAGCTGTTTTTT. It is translated as CASSVGVLRTGELFF.

Only a few counts were recorded for this clone. The chain's CDR3 is CASSFDGESSYEQYF. The CDR3 DNA is TGTGCCAGCAGCTTCGATGGGGAGAGCTCCTACGAGCAGTACTTC. V gene TRBV5-5 combines with J gene TRBJ2-7, with D tentatively TRBD2 (5 bases). Deletions cut 2 bases from V and 0 bases from J, with 12 bases between. Germline loops: CDR1 SGHKS, CDR2 YYEKEE (reference sequence). The CDR3 is 15 amino acids.

This rearrangement joins TRBV2 to TRBJ2-1; 7 bases match TRBD1. Unmatched junction bases numbered 6, after V lost 6 bases and J lost 4 bases. This CDR3 spans 14 amino acids. In germline, CDR1 is SNHLY, CDR2 FYNNEI. The chain's CDR3 is CASRTGTVYNEQFF. The CDR3 coding sequence is TGTGCCAGCAGAACCGGGACAGTATACAATGAGCAGTTCTTC.

This clone was counted a single time. This sequence joins TRBV7-3 and TRBJ2-7; maybe TRBD1 (6 bases). This CDR3 region has 15 residues. V was shortened by 5 bases and J by 2 bases, with 16 bases between the two germline ends. Germline V lookup: CDR1 SGHTA, CDR2 FQGTGA. CDR3 residues: CASSTGQSLAYEQYF. For the CDR3, the DNA is TGTGCCAGCAGCACCGGACAGTCCCTAGCCTACGAGCAGTACTTC.

The chain has TRBV9 and TRBJ1-6; D is ambiguous. This CDR3 spans 15 amino acids. Germline lookup yields CDR1 SGDLS and CDR2 YYNGEE. The V end lost 5 bases, the J end lost 2 bases, and 11 bases lay between the germline ends. The DNA of the CDR3 is TGTGCCAGCAGTGCAACCGGGACCTATAATTCACCCCTCCACTTT. It yields the protein CASSATGTYNSPLHF.

The rearrangement links TRBV19 to TRBJ2-2, with 7 bases fitting TRBD1. In germline, CDR1 is LNHDA, CDR2 SQIVND (reference sequence). CDR3 size: 16 residues. V was clipped by 3 bases and J by 5 bases; unmatched bases: 9. CDR3 DNA sequence: TGTGCCAGTAGTATTCCGGCCGGCAGGGGGACCGGGGAGCTGTTTTTT. Translation: CASSIPAGRGTGELFF. The full variable domain, completed using reference TRBV19 and TRBJ2-2, is DGGITQSPKYLFRKEGQNVTLSCEQNLNHDAMYWYRQDPGQGLRLIYYSQIVNDFQKGDIAEGYSVSREKKESFPLTVTSAQKNPTAFYLCASSIPAGRGTGELFFGEGSRLTVL.

The rearrangement links TRBV11-3 to TRBJ2-5; 8 bases align to TRBD2. The V segment lost 5 bases and the J segment 4 bases; nucleotides outside the gene matches: 12. The CDR3 contains 16 residues. CDR1 is SGHNT, CDR2 YENEEA, per germline. The CDR3 reads CASSHSGEGSGETQYF. CDR3 in DNA: TGTGCCAGCAGCCATAGCGGGGAAGGATCGGGAGAGACCCAGTACTTC.

The chain combines TRBV19 with TRBJ1-2; D is possibly TRBD1 (5 bases). The CDR3 runs to 15 residues. Germline CDR1 LNHDA, CDR2 SQIVND (reference sequence). Trimming shortened V by 4 bases and J by 3 bases, and 15 bases separated the two germline ends. CDR3 bases: TGTGCCAGTAGTACCCATGGCAGGGCTGACTATGGCTACACCTTC. This codes for CASSTHGRADYGYTF.

CDR3 sequence (DNA): TGTGCCGGGGGACAGGGGACCCCCGGGAGCACTGAAGCTTTCTTT. As protein: CAGGQGTPGSTEAFF. The chain is built from TRBV30 and TRBJ1-1; 10 nucleotides line up with TRBD1. Germline assignment: CDR1 GTSNPN and CDR2 SVGIG (reference sequence). V gave up 8 bases and J gave up 4 bases; unmatched junction bases: 13. The CDR3 totals 15 residues.

In the case of this clone: At one of its ends the junction is not consistent with the germline gene, which may arise from a read error. The chain employs TRBV7-9 and TRBJ2-7; no reliable D call. CDR3 size: 14 residues. Germline V gene data show CDR1 as SEHNR and CDR2 as FQNEAQ (reference sequence). The CDR3 region has the DNA TGTTCCAGCTTTAGCAGCCTTATTTCCTACGAGCAGTACTTC. It yields the protein CSSFSSLISYEQYF.

This sequence joins TRBV6-5 and TRBJ2-7, with 7 bases matching TRBD2. The CDR3 contains 15 residues. From germline, CDR1 is MNHEY and CDR2 SVGAGI. J gave up 0 bases and V 7 bases, and 9 bases lay outside the gene matches. CDR3 in amino acids: CASTATSPYSYEQYF. The CDR3 region has the DNA TGTGCCAGCACCGCGACTAGCCCATACTCCTACGAGCAGTACTTC.

The chain uses TRBV9 and TRBJ1-1, with 7 bases aligning to TRBD1. The CDR3 loop spans 13 amino acids. Germline V gives CDR1 SGDLS, CDR2 YYNGEE. V lost 10 bases, J lost 1 base, and 7 bases stayed unmatched. The CDR3 here is CAGSGGPNTEAFF. Written as DNA, the CDR3 is TGTGCCGGCTCAGGGGGGCCGAACACTGAAGCTTTCTTT.

The genes are TRBV29-1 and TRBJ2-7; 9 nucleotides match TRBD1. V lost 3 bases, J lost 5 bases, and 5 bases stayed unmatched. CDR1 and CDR2 (germline): SQVTM, ANQGSEA. CDR3 length equals 13 residues. DNA of the CDR3: TGCAGCGTTGAGGGACAGGGAGTCAACGAGCAGTACTTC. Translated: CSVEGQGVNEQYF.

A word on this clone: This sample includes further DNA sequences coding for the same CDR3. This chain joins TRBV6-5 and TRBJ1-1, with 7 bases matching TRBD1. This CDR3 spans 15 amino acids. V lost 9 bases to trimming and J lost 5 bases; unmatched junction nucleotides: 15. The germline CDR1 and CDR2 sequences are MNHEY and SVGAGI. CDR3 sequence (DNA): TGTGCCAGTACCGTGCGGACAGGAAGGGGGACTGAAGCTTTCTTT. Protein sequence: CASTVRTGRGTEAFF.

The V call is TRBV5-1, the J call TRBJ2-7; TRBD2 aligns across 13 bases. The CDR3 is 16 amino acids. V dropped 0 bases and J dropped 5; count of bases not matched to a gene: 5. Germline assignment: CDR1 SGHRS and CDR2 YFSETQ. The CDR3 protein is CASSLAGTSGNNEQYF. The CDR3 coding sequence is TGCGCCAGCAGCTTGGCCGGGACTAGCGGGAACAACGAGCAGTACTTC.

This clone was recorded a few times. The rearrangement uses TRBV5-4 and TRBJ2-2; a possible D gene is TRBD1 (5 bases). This CDR3 contains 16 residues. Germline V gene sequence: CDR1 SGHNT, CDR2 YYREEE (reference sequence). V was pared by 4 bases and J by 0 bases, with 13 bases between. CDR3 amino acids: CASSKSGNANTGELFF. The CDR3 DNA reads as TGTGCCAGCAGCAAGTCAGGGAACGCGAACACCGGGGAGCTGTTTTTT.

This sequence joins TRBV7-2 and TRBJ2-7, with a weak D call TRBD2 (6 bases). V gave up 1 base and J gave up 6 bases, with 13 bases separating them. The CDR3 contains 14 residues. Germline lookup yields CDR1 SGHTA and CDR2 FQGNSA. The CDR3 DNA follows: TGTGCCAGCAGCTTAGGGGGACTCGCGGGCGAGCAGTACTTC. Translating it yields CASSLGGLAGEQYF.

This clone was seen a handful of times. J is TRBJ1-1 and V is TRBV27; D gene unclear. Deletions cut 3 bases from V and 4 bases from J, with 9 bases between. This CDR3 is built from 13 residues. CDR1 is MNHEY and CDR2 is SMNVEV in the germline V gene (reference sequence). The CDR3 sequence: CASSFQRGTEAFF. The CDR3 DNA is TGTGCCAGCAGTTTTCAACGGGGCACTGAAGCTTTCTTT.